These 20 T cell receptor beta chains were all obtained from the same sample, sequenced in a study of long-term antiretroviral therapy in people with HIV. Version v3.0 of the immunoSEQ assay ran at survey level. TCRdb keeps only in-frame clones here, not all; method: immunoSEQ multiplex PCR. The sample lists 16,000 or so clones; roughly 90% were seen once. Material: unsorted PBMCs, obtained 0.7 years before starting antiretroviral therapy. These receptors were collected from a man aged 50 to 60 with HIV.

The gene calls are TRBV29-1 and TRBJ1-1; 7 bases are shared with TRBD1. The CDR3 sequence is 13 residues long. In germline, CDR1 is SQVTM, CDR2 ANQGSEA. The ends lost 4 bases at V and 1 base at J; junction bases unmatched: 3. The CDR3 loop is CSVGQGTNTEAFF. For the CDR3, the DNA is TGCAGCGTTGGACAGGGAACGAACACTGAAGCTTTCTTT.

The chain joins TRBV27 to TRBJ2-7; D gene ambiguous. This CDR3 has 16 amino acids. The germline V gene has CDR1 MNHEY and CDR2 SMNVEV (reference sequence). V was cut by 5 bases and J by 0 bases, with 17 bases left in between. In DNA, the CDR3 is TGTGCCAGCAGTCCAGATGCCCCGTTCCGCTCCTACGAGCAGTACTTC. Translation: CASSPDAPFRSYEQYF.

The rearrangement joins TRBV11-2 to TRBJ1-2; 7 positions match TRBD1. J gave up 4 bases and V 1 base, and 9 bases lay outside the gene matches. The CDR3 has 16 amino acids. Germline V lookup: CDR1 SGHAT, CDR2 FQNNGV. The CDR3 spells CASSLVGPGGPYGYTF. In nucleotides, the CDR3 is TGTGCCAGCAGCTTAGTCGGGCCAGGGGGACCCTATGGCTACACCTTC.

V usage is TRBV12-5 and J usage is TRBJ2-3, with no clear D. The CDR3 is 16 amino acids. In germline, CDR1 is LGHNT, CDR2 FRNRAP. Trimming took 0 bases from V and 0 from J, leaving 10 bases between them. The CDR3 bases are TGTGCTAGTGGTTTGGTTGTAAACCCAAGCACAGATACGCAGTATTTT. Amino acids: CASGLVVNPSTDTQYF.

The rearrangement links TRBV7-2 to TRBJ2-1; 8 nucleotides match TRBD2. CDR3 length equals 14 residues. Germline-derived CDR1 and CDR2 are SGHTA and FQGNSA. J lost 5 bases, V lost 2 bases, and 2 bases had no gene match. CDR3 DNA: TGTGCCAGCAGCTTATTGCGGGAGGACAATGAGCAGTTCTTC. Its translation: CASSLLREDNEQFF.

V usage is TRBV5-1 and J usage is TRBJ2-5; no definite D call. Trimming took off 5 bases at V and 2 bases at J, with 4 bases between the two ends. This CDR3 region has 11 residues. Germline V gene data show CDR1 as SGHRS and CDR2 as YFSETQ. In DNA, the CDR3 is TGCGCCAGCAGGGGTCAAGAGACCCAGTACTTC. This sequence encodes CASRGQETQYF.

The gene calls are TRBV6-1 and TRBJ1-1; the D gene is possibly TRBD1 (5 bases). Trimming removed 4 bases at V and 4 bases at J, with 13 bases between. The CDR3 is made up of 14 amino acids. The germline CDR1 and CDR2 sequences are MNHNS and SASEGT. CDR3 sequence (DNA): TGTGCCAGCAGTGTCGGGGGAGGCTTCACTGAAGCTTTCTTT. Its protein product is CASSVGGGFTEAFF.

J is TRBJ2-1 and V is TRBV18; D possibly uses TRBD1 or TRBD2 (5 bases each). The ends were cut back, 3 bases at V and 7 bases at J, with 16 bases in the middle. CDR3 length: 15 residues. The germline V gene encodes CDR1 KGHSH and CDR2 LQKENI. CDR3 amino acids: CASSPLGVQTNEQFF. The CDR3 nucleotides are TGTGCCAGCTCACCGTTGGGGGTACAAACGAATGAGCAGTTCTTC.

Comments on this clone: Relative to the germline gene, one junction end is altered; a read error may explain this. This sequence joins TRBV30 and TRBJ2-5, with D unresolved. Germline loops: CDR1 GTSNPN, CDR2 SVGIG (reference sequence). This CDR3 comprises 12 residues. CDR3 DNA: TGTGCCTGGAGCCTCTCGTTAGAGATCCAGTACTTC. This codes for CAWSLSLEIQYF.

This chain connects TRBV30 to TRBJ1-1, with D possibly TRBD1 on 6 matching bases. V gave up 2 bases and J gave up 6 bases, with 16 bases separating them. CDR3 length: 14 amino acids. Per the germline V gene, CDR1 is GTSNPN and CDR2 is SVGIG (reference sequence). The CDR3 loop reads CAWSLQGLRAEAFF. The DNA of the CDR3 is TGTGCCTGGAGTCTACAGGGCTTGAGAGCTGAAGCTTTCTTT. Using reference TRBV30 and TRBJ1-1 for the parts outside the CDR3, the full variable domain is SQTIHQWPATLVQPVGSPLSLECTVEGTSNPNLYWYRQAAGRGLQLLFYSVGIGQISSEVPQNLSASRPQDRQFILSSKKLLLSDSGFYLCAWSLQGLRAEAFFGQGTRLTVV.

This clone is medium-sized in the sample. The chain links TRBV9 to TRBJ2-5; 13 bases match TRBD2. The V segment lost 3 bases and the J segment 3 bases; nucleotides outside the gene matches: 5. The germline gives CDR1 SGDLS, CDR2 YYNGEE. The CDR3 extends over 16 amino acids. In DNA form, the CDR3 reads TGTGCCAGCAGCGCGGAAGGGACTAGCGGGGAAGAGACCCAGTACTTC. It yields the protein CASSAEGTSGEETQYF.

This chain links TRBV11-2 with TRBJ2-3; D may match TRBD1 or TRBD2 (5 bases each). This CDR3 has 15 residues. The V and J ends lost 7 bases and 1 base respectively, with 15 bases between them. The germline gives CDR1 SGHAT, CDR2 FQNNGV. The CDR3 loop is CASTPYGGRTDTQYF. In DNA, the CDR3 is TGTGCCAGCACCCCCTATGGGGGACGCACAGATACGCAGTATTTT.

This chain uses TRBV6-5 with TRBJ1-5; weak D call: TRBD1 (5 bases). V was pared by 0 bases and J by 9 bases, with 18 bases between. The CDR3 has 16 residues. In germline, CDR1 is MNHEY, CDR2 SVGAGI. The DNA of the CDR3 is TGTGCCAGCAGTTACTCGACAAGTGAGGGGTCTTTGCCCCAGCATTTT. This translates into CASSYSTSEGSLPQHF.

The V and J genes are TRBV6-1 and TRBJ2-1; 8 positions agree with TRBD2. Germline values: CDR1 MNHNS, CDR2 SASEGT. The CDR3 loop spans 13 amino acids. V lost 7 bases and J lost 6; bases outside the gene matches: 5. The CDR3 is CASTLAGGNEQFF. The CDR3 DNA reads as TGTGCCAGCACCCTAGCGGGCGGCAATGAGCAGTTCTTC.

This CDR3 reads CASSVIHPQVSEQYF. The CDR3 DNA reads as TGTGCCAGCAGTGTAATACACCCCCAGGTGAGCGAGCAGTACTTC. V gene TRBV2 combines with J gene TRBJ2-7; D is ambiguous. The CDR3 is 15 amino acids. Trimming took 4 bases from V and 6 from J, leaving 19 bases between them. CDR1 is SNHLY and CDR2 is FYNNEI in the germline V gene.

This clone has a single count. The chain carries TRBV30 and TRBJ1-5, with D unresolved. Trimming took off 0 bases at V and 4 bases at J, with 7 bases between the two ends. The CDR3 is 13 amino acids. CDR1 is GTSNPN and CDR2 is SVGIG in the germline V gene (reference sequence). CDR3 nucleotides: TGTGCCTGGAGTGTTGGAGGGAATCAGCCCCAGCATTTT. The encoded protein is CAWSVGGNQPQHF.

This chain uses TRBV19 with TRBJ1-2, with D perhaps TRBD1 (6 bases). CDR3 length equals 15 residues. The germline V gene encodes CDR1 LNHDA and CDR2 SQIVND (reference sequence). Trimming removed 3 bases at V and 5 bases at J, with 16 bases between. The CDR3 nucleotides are TGTGCCAGTAGTATCTCCGCCCGGGACAATTATGGCTACACCTTC. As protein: CASSISARDNYGYTF.

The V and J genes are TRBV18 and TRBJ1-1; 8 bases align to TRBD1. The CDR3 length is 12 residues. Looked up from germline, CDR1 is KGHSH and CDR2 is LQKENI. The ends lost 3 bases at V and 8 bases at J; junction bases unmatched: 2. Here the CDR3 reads CASSPRTGEAFF. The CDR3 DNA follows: TGTGCCAGCTCACCCCGGACAGGGGAAGCTTTCTTT.

The CDR3, as DNA: TGTGCCAGCAGCCGGCGTGGGATAGGGCCAACCTACGAGCAGTACTTC. This sequence encodes CASSRRGIGPTYEQYF. The rearrangement joins TRBV7-9 to TRBJ2-7; D is undetermined. The CDR3 runs 16 residues. Germline assignment: CDR1 SEHNR and CDR2 FQNEAQ (reference sequence). Trimming shortened V by 5 bases and J by 2 bases, and 19 bases separated the two germline ends.

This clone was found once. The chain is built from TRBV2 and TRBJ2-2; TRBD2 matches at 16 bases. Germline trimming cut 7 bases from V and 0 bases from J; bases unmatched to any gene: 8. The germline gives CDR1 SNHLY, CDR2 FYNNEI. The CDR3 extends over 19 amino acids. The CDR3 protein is CASNSPGLAGGPNTGELFF. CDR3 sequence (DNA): TGTGCCAGCAATTCCCCGGGACTAGCGGGGGGGCCGAACACCGGGGAGCTGTTTTTT.